A selection of T cell receptor beta chains follows, all from one sample in a study of blood T cells in healthy people across ages. TCRdb reprocessed the 5' RACE reads with MiXCR, giving one entry per CDR3 protein. The table has around 650,000 distinct CDR3 sequences, approximately 30% seen once. Sequenced input: blood. These receptors originate from a woman older than 75 in good health. Each CDR3 is given with its conserved first and last residue. D genes are given only for firm matches. A clone size is listed for some rows: how often the clone was seen (once, few, many), or a class if it is expanded.

j_gene: TRBJ1-2
v_gene: TRBV4-1
abundance: many
len: 13
d_gene: -
CDR3nt: TGCGCCAGCAGCCCCCCGAGAGGCTATGGCTACACCTTC
CDR3aa: CASSPPRGYGYTF

j_gene: TRBJ2-4
v_gene: TRBV9
abundance: -
len: 17
d_gene: -
CDR3nt: TGTGCCAGCAGCGTAGCCCCCCCGGGAGTAGCCAAAAACATTCAGTACTTC
CDR3aa: CASSVAPPGVAKNIQYF

j_gene: TRBJ2-3
v_gene: TRBV4-2
abundance: -
len: 16
d_gene: TRBD2
CDR3nt: TGTGCCAGCAGCCTCGTCCGGGGGGGGGCCCCCGATACGCAGTATTTT
CDR3aa: CASSLVRGGAPDTQYF

j_gene: TRBJ2-1
v_gene: TRBV20-1
abundance: few
len: 14
d_gene: TRBD2
CDR3nt: TGCAGTGCTAAGTCTGCGGGGGGCCGAAATGAGCAGTTCTTC
CDR3aa: CSAKSAGGRNEQFF

j_gene: TRBJ2-3
v_gene: TRBV4-3
abundance: many
len: 16
d_gene: -
CDR3nt: TGCGCCAGCAGCCAAGATGCCAAGCGGAGCACAGATACGCAGTATTTT
CDR3aa: CASSQDAKRSTDTQYF

j_gene: TRBJ2-1
v_gene: TRBV7-3
abundance: -
len: 17
d_gene: TRBD1
CDR3nt: TGTGCCAGCAGCTTGAGGATGGGGCTGACAGGGATAAATGAGCAGTTCTTC
CDR3aa: CASSLRMGLTGINEQFF

j_gene: TRBJ2-1
v_gene: TRBV27
abundance: many
len: 16
d_gene: -
CDR3nt: TGTGCCAGCAGTGTCAGGGGTCCCCAGACCTACAATGAGCAGTTCTTC
CDR3aa: CASSVRGPQTYNEQFF

j_gene: TRBJ2-1
v_gene: TRBV4-1
abundance: once
len: 11
d_gene: -
CDR3nt: TGCGCCAGCAGCCAAGAGTATGAGCAGTTCTTC
CDR3aa: CASSQEYEQFF

j_gene: TRBJ2-5
v_gene: TRBV6-5
abundance: -
len: 15
d_gene: -
CDR3nt: TGTGCCACCTCCAAGGGGGATACAATTAAAGAGACCCAGTACTTC
CDR3aa: CATSKGDTIKETQYF

j_gene: TRBJ1-6
v_gene: TRBV9
abundance: -
len: 15
d_gene: TRBD1
CDR3nt: TGTGCCAGCAGCGCCGCCGGGACAGGGATCTCACCCCTCCACTTT
CDR3aa: CASSAAGTGISPLHF

j_gene: TRBJ2-1
v_gene: TRBV29-1
abundance: many
len: 15
d_gene: -
CDR3nt: TGCAGCGTTGAAACTGCTATAAGCTCCTACAATGAGCAGTTCTTC
CDR3aa: CSVETAISSYNEQFF

j_gene: TRBJ1-2
v_gene: TRBV30
abundance: -
len: 13
d_gene: TRBD1
CDR3nt: TGTGCCTGGACAACAACCGGACAGGGGAGCTACACCTTC
CDR3aa: CAWTTTGQGSYTF

j_gene: TRBJ1-1
v_gene: TRBV5-1
abundance: few
len: 16
d_gene: -
CDR3nt: TGCGCCAGCAGCCACTCAAACAGAGACCCGAACACTGAAGCTTTCTTT
CDR3aa: CASSHSNRDPNTEAFF

j_gene: TRBJ1-2
v_gene: TRBV27
abundance: few
len: 15
d_gene: -
CDR3nt: TGTGCCAGCAGTCCCCATGGGGGGCCTAGCTATGGCTACACCTTC
CDR3aa: CASSPHGGPSYGYTF

j_gene: TRBJ2-3
v_gene: TRBV5-6
abundance: -
len: 14
d_gene: -
CDR3nt: TGTGCCAGCAGCTTGGGAGAGGTCGCAGATACGCAGTATTTT
CDR3aa: CASSLGEVADTQYF

j_gene: TRBJ2-1
v_gene: TRBV5-6
abundance: many
len: 16
d_gene: TRBD2
CDR3nt: TGTGCCAGCAGCTCCCCGCGGACTAGCGCTCGGAATGAGCAGTTCTTC
CDR3aa: CASSSPRTSARNEQFF

j_gene: TRBJ2-3
v_gene: TRBV20-1
abundance: many
len: 15
d_gene: TRBD2
CDR3nt: TGCAGTGCTTTAGCGGGGGGGCGAGGCACAGATACGCAGTATTTT
CDR3aa: CSALAGGRGTDTQYF

j_gene: TRBJ1-1
v_gene: TRBV29-1
abundance: few
len: 11
d_gene: TRBD1
CDR3nt: TGCAGCGCCAATGAGGGACAGGCGGCTTTCTTT
CDR3aa: CSANEGQAAFF

j_gene: TRBJ2-1
v_gene: TRBV9
abundance: many
len: 13
d_gene: -
CDR3nt: TGTGCCAGCAGCGTAGTAAGGGACAATGAGCAGTTCTTC
CDR3aa: CASSVVRDNEQFF

j_gene: TRBJ2-1
v_gene: TRBV10-3
abundance: many
len: 14
d_gene: TRBD1
CDR3nt: TGTGCCATCAGCGCTGGACAGGGGGCTGGTGAGCAGTTCTTC
CDR3aa: CAISAGQGAGEQFF

j_gene: TRBJ2-7
v_gene: TRBV6-5
abundance: many
len: 15
d_gene: TRBD1
CDR3nt: TGTGCCAGCAGTTACAGAGGACAGGGGACTTACGAGCAGTACTTC
CDR3aa: CASSYRGQGTYEQYF

j_gene: TRBJ2-3
v_gene: TRBV20-1
abundance: once
len: 13
d_gene: TRBD2
CDR3nt: TGCAGTGCTTCACCGGGACTAGCATATACGCAGTATTTT
CDR3aa: CSASPGLAYTQYF

j_gene: TRBJ1-1
v_gene: TRBV12-3/TRBV12-4
abundance: few
len: 12
d_gene: -
CDR3nt: TGTGCCAGCAGTTCAATACAGGGAAAAGCTTTCTTT
CDR3aa: CASSSIQGKAFF

j_gene: TRBJ2-1
v_gene: TRBV2
abundance: many
len: 13
d_gene: TRBD2
CDR3nt: TGTGCCAGCGGTGCGGGGGGGTACAATGAGCAGTTCTTC
CDR3aa: CASGAGGYNEQFF

j_gene: TRBJ1-4
v_gene: TRBV5-1
abundance: few
len: 15
d_gene: -
CDR3nt: TGCGCCAGCAGCTTGGCCGTCGGTCTTAGTGAAAAACTGTTTTTT
CDR3aa: CASSLAVGLSEKLFF

j_gene: TRBJ2-7
v_gene: TRBV20-1
abundance: -
len: 15
d_gene: TRBD1
CDR3nt: TGCAGTGCTCCCCGGTCCGACAGGGGGCGCCGGGAGCAGTACTTC
CDR3aa: CSAPRSDRGRREQYF

j_gene: TRBJ2-5
v_gene: TRBV12-3/TRBV12-4
abundance: few
len: 11
d_gene: TRBD1
CDR3nt: TGTGCCAGCAGTCTGGGACAGGGGGAGTACTTC
CDR3aa: CASSLGQGEYF

j_gene: TRBJ2-5
v_gene: TRBV5-1
abundance: many
len: 12
d_gene: -
CDR3nt: TGCGCCAGCAGCTTGTCGGGGAAAGAGCAGTACTTC
CDR3aa: CASSLSGKEQYF